The 26 T cell receptor beta chains below all came from one sample that was sequenced in a study of blood T cell repertoires in COVID-19. Method: immunoSEQ multiplex PCR; TCRdb's copy keeps in-frame clones and lacks some. The sample lists approximately 280,000 clones, 65% to 85% occurring once. Material: peripheral blood. These receptors came from a human donor with COVID-19, enrolled during active disease. The donor label of this sample is uncertain.

CDR3 region: CASSLGQGAGTYEQYF. The CDR3 coding sequence is TGTGCCAGCAGCTTGGGACAGGGGGCCGGAACCTACGAGCAGTACTTC. The chain couples TRBV5-4 to TRBJ2-7; 10 bases are a match to TRBD1. The CDR3 is made up of 16 amino acids. The germline V gene encodes CDR1 SGHNT and CDR2 YYREEE (reference sequence). V lost 0 bases, J lost 2 bases, and 5 bases stayed unmatched.

The V gene is TRBV6-5, the J gene TRBJ1-4, with a possible D match to TRBD1 (6 bases). Germline V gives CDR1 MNHEY, CDR2 SVGAGI. The CDR3 runs to 14 residues. The ends were cut back, 8 bases at V and 5 bases at J, with 15 bases in the middle. This chain's CDR3 is CASSGDFRNEKLFF. DNA of the CDR3: TGTGCCAGCTCAGGGGATTTTAGGAATGAAAAACTGTTTTTT.

The V call is TRBV11-3, the J call TRBJ1-2, with TRBD1 matching 7 bases. Germline V lookup: CDR1 SGHNT, CDR2 YENEEA. CDR3 length: 14 amino acids. Unmatched junction bases numbered 6, after V lost 4 bases and J lost 4 bases. The CDR3, as DNA: TGTGCCAGCAGCTCCGGGACAGACTCCTATGGCTACACCTTC. Amino acids: CASSSGTDSYGYTF.

The J gene is TRBJ2-1, the V gene TRBV9; 7 bases line up with TRBD2. Germline V gene sequence: CDR1 SGDLS, CDR2 YYNGEE. J was trimmed by 6 bases and V by 3 bases; bases with no gene match: 12. The CDR3 is 16 amino acids. The CDR3 spells CASSARLGEGFNEQFF. In nucleotides, the CDR3 is TGTGCCAGCAGCGCGCGGCTGGGGGAGGGGTTCAATGAGCAGTTCTTC.

The chain employs TRBV19 and TRBJ2-4; the D gene is possibly TRBD2 (7 bases). Germline V CDR1 and CDR2: LNHDA, SQIVND (reference sequence). Between the trimmed V and J ends, which lost 6 bases and 0 bases, there was a span of 15 bases. The CDR3 has 16 residues. CDR3 coding DNA: TGTGCCAGTAGACTAAAGGGGGAGGGAGCCAAAAACATTCAGTACTTC. The encoded protein is CASRLKGEGAKNIQYF.

V gene TRBV11-2 combines with J gene TRBJ2-2; 14 positions match TRBD2. J gave up 8 bases and V 5 bases, and 7 bases lay outside the gene matches. Looked up from germline, CDR1 is SGHAT and CDR2 is FQNNGV. The length of the CDR3 is 16 residues. The DNA of the CDR3 is TGTGCCAGCAGCCGAGGGACTAGCGGGAGAGGAGGGGAGCTGTTTTTT. It translates to CASSRGTSGRGGELFF.

J is TRBJ1-5 and V is TRBV30, with D possibly TRBD1 on 6 matching bases. This CDR3 is built from 14 residues. From germline, CDR1 is GTSNPN and CDR2 SVGIG (reference sequence). Trimming pared 5 bases from V and 7 bases from J, leaving 18 bases between. CDR3 sequence reads: CAWENDRYGQPQHF. In DNA form, the CDR3 reads TGTGCCTGGGAAAATGACAGGTATGGACAGCCCCAGCATTTT.

The chain uses TRBV25-1 and TRBJ1-4; 7 nucleotides agree with TRBD1. The V gene end was trimmed by 4 bases and the J gene end by 6 bases; junction bases not matched to a gene: 14. The CDR3 spans 17 residues. The V gene's germline CDR1 is MGHDK and CDR2 SYGVNS. CDR3 loop: CASSASENRGRDEKLFF. CDR3 nucleotides: TGTGCCAGCAGTGCCTCAGAGAATAGGGGGCGAGATGAAAAACTGTTTTTT. The full variable domain, rest sourced from reference TRBV25-1 and TRBJ1-4, is EADIYQTPRYLVIGTGKKITLECSQTMGHDKMYWYQQDPGMELHLIHYSYGVNSTEKGDLSSESTVSRIRTEHFPLTLESARPSHTSQYLCASSASENRGRDEKLFFGSGTQLSVL.

The chain joins TRBV7-9 to TRBJ1-6, with 9 bases aligning to TRBD1. The CDR3 covers 14 residues. V gave up 6 bases and J gave up 7 bases; unmatched junction bases: 4. The germline CDR1 and CDR2 sequences are SEHNR and FQNEAQ (reference sequence). Here the CDR3 DNA reads TGTGCCAGCAGGGCGGGACAGGGAAATTCACCCCTCCACTTT. Its translation: CASRAGQGNSPLHF.

This clone was observed a single time. The gene calls are TRBV27 and TRBJ2-7; 7 positions match TRBD2. Per germline, CDR1 MNHEY and CDR2 SMNVEV (reference sequence). The CDR3 length is 15 residues. V was clipped by 8 bases and J by 2 bases; unmatched bases: 12. The CDR3: CASRVWSGDPYEQYF. The CDR3 DNA follows: TGTGCCAGCCGCGTGTGGAGCGGGGACCCCTACGAGCAGTACTTC.

Points on this clone: At one end the junction does not follow the germline gene, possibly because of a read error. The chain recombines TRBV7-7 with TRBJ2-5, with 11 positions matching TRBD1. The CDR3 is 14 amino acids. CDR1 and CDR2 (germline): SSHAT, FNYEAQ (reference sequence). The DNA of the CDR3 is TGTGCTAGCAGCTTAGGGACAGGGGGTGAGACCCAGTACTTC. Its translation is CASSLGTGGETQYF.

A note on this clone: The same CDR3 is also encoded by other DNA sequences in this sample. J is TRBJ1-1 and V is TRBV3-1 (or the pseudogene TRBV3-2), with 7 bases fitting TRBD1. V shed 1 base, J shed 1 base, and the junction held 3 bases outside the gene matches. The CDR3 length is 15 residues. Germline V lookup: CDR1 LGHDT, CDR2 YNNKEL (reference sequence). CDR3 nucleotides: TGTGCCAGCAGCCAAGGAGGGGGCCGGAACACTGAAGCTTTCTTT. Protein: CASSQGGGRNTEAFF.

The chain couples TRBV7-2 to TRBJ2-1; D remains ambiguous. The CDR3 is 13 residues long. V lost 2 bases and J 12 bases, leaving 14 bases between the germline ends. Germline CDR1 is SGHTA and CDR2 is FQGNSA. CDR3 region: CASSLRSPPGQFF. The CDR3 nucleotides read TGTGCCAGCAGCTTACGTTCTCCCCCGGGGCAGTTCTTC.

The rearrangement uses TRBV28 and TRBJ2-3, with D possibly matching TRBD1 (6 bases). Trimming left V 5 bases short and J 2 bases short, with 20 bases between. Germline-derived CDR1 and CDR2 are MDHEN and SYDVKM. The CDR3 is 17 residues long. The CDR3 DNA follows: TGTGCCAGCAGTCCGGCTGGACAGCGAGGGATCACAGATACGCAGTATTTT. Translated, it gives CASSPAGQRGITDTQYF.

The chain couples TRBV12-5 to TRBJ1-2; possibly TRBD1 for D (5 bases). Germline V CDR1 and CDR2: LGHNT, FRNRAP. Trimming cost V 0 bases and J 6 bases, with 14 bases left between them. This CDR3 has 15 residues. The DNA for the CDR3 is TGTGCTAGTGGTTTGGTACGTGGGCAGGGAAATGGCTACACCTTC. Protein sequence: CASGLVRGQGNGYTF. Supplemented by reference TRBV12-5 and TRBJ1-2, the full variable domain reads DARVTQTPRHKVTEMGQEVTMRCQPILGHNTVFWYRQTMMQGLELLAYFRNRAPLDDSGMPKDRFSAEMPDATLATLKIQPSEPRDSAVYFCASGLVRGQGNGYTFGSGTRLTVV.

V is TRBV2 and J is TRBJ2-5; D may be TRBD1 (6 bases). Trimming removed 1 base from V and 2 bases from J, with 8 bases in between. The CDR3 spans 14 residues. From germline, CDR1 is SNHLY and CDR2 FYNNEI. CDR3 DNA: TGTGCCAGCAGTGAAGGCAGGGGTCAAGAGACCCAGTACTTC. Its protein is CASSEGRGQETQYF. The variable domain in full, with the rest retrieved from reference TRBV2 and TRBJ2-5, is EPEVTQTPSHQVTQMGQEVILRCVPISNHLYFYWYRQILGQKVEFLVSFYNNEISEKSEIFDDQFSVERPDGSNFTLKIRSTKLEDSAMYFCASSEGRGQETQYFGPGTRLLVL.

Ten or more counts support this clone. The V and J genes are TRBV7-9 and TRBJ1-4, with D tentatively TRBD1 (6 bases). V lost 6 bases to trimming and J lost 14 bases, with 16 bases between them. Germline values: CDR1 SEHNR, CDR2 FQNEAQ (reference sequence). This CDR3 contains 12 residues. This chain's CDR3 is CASSYRGTELFF. For the CDR3, the DNA is TGTGCCAGCAGTTATAGGGGGACCGAGCTGTTTTTT.

The chain uses TRBV11-1 and TRBJ1-2, with TRBD1 matching 7 bases. V trimming: 5 bases; J trimming: 2 bases; junction bases outside the gene matches: 2. Germline loops: CDR1 SGHAT, CDR2 FQDESV (reference sequence). The CDR3 contains 13 residues. DNA for the CDR3: TGTGCCAGCAGCGTACAGGGGAACTATGGCTACACCTTC. This gives the protein CASSVQGNYGYTF.

The gene calls are TRBV19 and TRBJ1-4, with unresolved D. Germline V lookup: CDR1 LNHDA, CDR2 SQIVND (reference sequence). Trimming shortened V by 1 base and J by 0 bases, and 6 bases separated the two germline ends. The CDR3 runs to 15 residues. The chain's CDR3 is CASSIGATTNEKLFF. DNA of the CDR3: TGTGCCAGTAGTATAGGAGCAACAACTAATGAAAAACTGTTTTTT.

Concerning this clone itself: A junction end diverges from the germline sequence, so it may reflect a read error. This chain links TRBV7-8 with TRBJ1-2; no clear D. In germline, CDR1 is SGHVS, CDR2 FQNEAQ. CDR3 length equals 13 residues. CDR3 sequence: CASSYLSPRSYTF. For the CDR3, the DNA is TGTGCCAGCAGCTACTTGTCCCCAAGGAGCTATACCTTC.

The rearrangement links TRBV15 to TRBJ1-4, with D unresolved. The V gene's germline CDR1 is LNHNV and CDR2 YYDKDF (reference sequence). Trimming shortened V by 1 base and J by 0 bases, and 15 bases separated the two germline ends. There are 18 residues in the CDR3. The CDR3 reads CATSRALQRSTTNEKLFF. DNA of the CDR3: TGTGCCACCAGCAGAGCCCTCCAGAGGTCTACAACTAATGAAAAACTGTTTTTT. Complete variable domain (other parts from reference TRBV15 and TRBJ1-4): DAMVIQNPRYQVTQFGKPVTLSCSQTLNHNVMYWYQQKSSQAPKLLFHYYDKDFNNEADTPDNFQSRRPNTSFCFLDIRSPGLGDTAMYLCATSRALQRSTTNEKLFFGSGTQLSVL.

Notes on this clone: A read error may account for a junction end that differs from germline. The chain carries TRBV4-3 and TRBJ2-1; 8 nucleotides align to TRBD1. The CDR3 has 13 residues. Looked up from germline, CDR1 is LGHNA and CDR2 is YSLEER. This CDR3 reads CASSQDLGQGWIF. In nucleotides, the CDR3 is TGCGCCAGCAGCCAAGACCTTGGACAGGGTTGGATCTTC.

The chain has TRBV12-3 or TRBV12-4 and TRBJ1-1; no clear D. This CDR3 contains 13 residues. Trimming removed 6 bases from V and 1 base from J, with 9 bases in between. CDR3 amino acids: CASSSIANTEAFF. The CDR3 DNA follows: TGTGCCAGCAGCAGCATAGCGAACACTGAAGCTTTCTTT.

The chain employs TRBV28 and TRBJ2-4; D is unresolved. The V gene lost 8 bases and the J gene lost 8 bases, with 10 bases spanning the gap. The CDR3 runs 11 residues. Germline assignment: CDR1 MDHEN and CDR2 SYDVKM. CDR3 in amino acids: CASFSVHIQYF. For the CDR3, the DNA is TGTGCCAGCTTTTCTGTCCACATTCAGTACTTC.

The chain uses TRBV29-1 and TRBJ1-2, with 9 positions matching TRBD1. Trimming at V came to 1 base and at J to 2 bases, leaving 5 bases not matched to a gene. CDR1 is SQVTM, CDR2 ANQGSEA, per germline. This CDR3 is 15 amino acids long. CDR3 in amino acids: CSVEGRQGENYGYTF. CDR3 DNA: TGCAGCGTTGAAGGACGACAGGGGGAGAACTATGGCTACACCTTC.

The chain recombines TRBV12-5 with TRBJ2-2; D is perhaps TRBD1 (5 bases). Trimming pared 5 bases from V and 6 bases from J, leaving 16 bases between. The CDR3 runs 15 residues. The germline V gene encodes CDR1 LGHNT and CDR2 FRNRAP. CDR3 in DNA: TGTGCTAGTGGTCCGCGAGCCAGGGTATCCGGGGAGCTGTTTTTT. Protein: CASGPRARVSGELFF.